This TCR beta chain stems from a study of blood T cell repertoires in COVID-19. The repertoire was sequenced with immunoSEQ multiplex PCR; TCRdb's copy has only in-frame clones and lacks some. The data contain about 300,000 clones, approximately 83% of them singletons. Trimming cost V 2 bases and J 4 bases; bases outside gene matches: 8. Germline loops: CDR1 MNHEY, CDR2 SVGEGT. The CDR3 is 16 residues long. This receptor was obtained from a man aged 25 to 40 who had recovered from COVID-19. Specimen: PBMCs or T cells enriched from blood (not recorded which). The V gene is TRBV6-2 or TRBV6-3, the J gene TRBJ1-2; 9 nucleotides line up with TRBD1. CDR3 nucleotides: TGTGCCAGCAGTTACGGGACAGGGACTGGTTCCTATGGCTACACCTTC. It codes for CASSYGTGTGSYGYTF.